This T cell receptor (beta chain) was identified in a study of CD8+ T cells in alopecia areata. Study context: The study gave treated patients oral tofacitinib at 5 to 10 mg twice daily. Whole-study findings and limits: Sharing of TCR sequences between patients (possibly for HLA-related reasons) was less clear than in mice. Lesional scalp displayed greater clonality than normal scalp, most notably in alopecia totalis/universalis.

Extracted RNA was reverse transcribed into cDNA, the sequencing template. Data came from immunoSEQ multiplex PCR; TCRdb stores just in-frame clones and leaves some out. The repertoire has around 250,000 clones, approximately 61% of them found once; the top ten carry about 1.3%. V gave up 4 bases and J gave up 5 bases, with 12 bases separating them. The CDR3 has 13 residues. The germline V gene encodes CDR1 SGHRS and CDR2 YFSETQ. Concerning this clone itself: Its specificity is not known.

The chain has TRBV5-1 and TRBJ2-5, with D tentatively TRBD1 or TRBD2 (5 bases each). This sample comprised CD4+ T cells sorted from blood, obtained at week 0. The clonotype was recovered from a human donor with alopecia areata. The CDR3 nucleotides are TGCGCCAGCAGCCGGGGACGGTTGGAGACCCAGTACTTC. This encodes CASSRGRLETQYF. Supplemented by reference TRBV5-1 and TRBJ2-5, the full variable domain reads KAGVTQTPRYLIKTRGQQVTLSCSPISGHRSVSWYQQTPGQGLQFLFEYFSETQRNKGNFPGRFSGRQFSNSRSEMNVSTLELGDSALYLCASSRGRLETQYFGPGTRLLVL.